The 8 T cell receptor beta chains presented below share a single source sample, sequenced in a study of shared clonotypes between healthy human individuals. TCRdb keeps only in-frame clones here, not all; method: immunoSEQ multiplex PCR. The top ten clones hold under 2% of a sample with hundreds of thousands of clones, about two thirds of them seen once. The material sequenced was memory CD4+ T cells sorted from blood. Described subset: CD45RA-negative fraction. The receptor source for this set is a woman in her twenties or thirties in good health.

This clone was counted only a few times. V is TRBV18 and J is TRBJ2-2, with 8 bases that match TRBD2. This CDR3 comprises 16 residues. V dropped 3 bases and J dropped 4; count of bases not matched to a gene: 7. Germline V CDR1 and CDR2: KGHSH, LQKENI. CDR3 region: CASSPPGLESTGELFF. DNA for the CDR3: TGTGCCAGCTCACCGCCGGGACTAGAGTCCACCGGGGAGCTGTTTTTT.

This clone has a handful of counts. The chain has TRBV5-1 and TRBJ1-1; D is ambiguous. With 4 bases removed from V and 5 bases from J, the gap between germline ends came to 15 bases. The CDR3 runs to 14 residues. Germline V CDR1 and CDR2: SGHRS, YFSETQ. CDR3 coding DNA: TGCGCCAGCAGCGAGGGCGCTGAGGGTACTGAAGCTTTCTTT. Amino acid sequence: CASSEGAEGTEAFF. The entire variable domain, with the rest obtained from reference TRBV5-1 and TRBJ1-1, is as follows: KAGVTQTPRYLIKTRGQQVTLSCSPISGHRSVSWYQQTPGQGLQFLFEYFSETQRNKGNFPGRFSGRQFSNSRSEMNVSTLELGDSALYLCASSEGAEGTEAFFGQGTRLTVV.

The chain is built from TRBV27 and TRBJ2-3; 8 bases match TRBD1. The junction had 5 bases not matched to a gene; V was cut back by 6 bases and J by 0 bases. CDR1 and CDR2 from the germline V gene are MNHEY and SMNVEV (reference sequence). The length of the CDR3 is 15 residues. CDR3 loop: CASRRDRYSTDTQYF. CDR3 sequence (DNA): TGTGCCAGCAGGCGGGACAGGTATAGCACAGATACGCAGTATTTT.

V usage is TRBV4-2 and J usage is TRBJ1-2; TRBD1 matches at 9 bases. J lost 7 bases, V lost 0 bases, and 9 bases had no gene match. The germline CDR1 and CDR2 sequences are LGHNA and YNFKEQ. This CDR3 spans 16 amino acids. CDR3 residues: CASSQEYGQGRSGYTF. CDR3 coding DNA: TGTGCCAGCAGCCAAGAATACGGACAGGGGCGAAGTGGCTACACCTTC.

This clone was found many times. The gene calls are TRBV4-1 and TRBJ1-3; D may be TRBD1 (5 bases). Trimming pared 0 bases from V and 4 bases from J, leaving 13 bases between. Germline CDR1 and CDR2: MGHRA and YSYEKL. The CDR3 is 16 amino acids. CDR3 DNA sequence: TGCGCCAGCAGCCAAGATCCCCGGGGCCCGGGAAACACCATATATTTT. The encoded protein is CASSQDPRGPGNTIYF.

Worth noting for this clone: One junction end does not reproduce the germline sequence, and a read error may be involved. The chain is built from TRBV11-2 and TRBJ2-7, with D perhaps TRBD2 (6 bases). Germline CDR1 is SGHAT and CDR2 is FQNNGV. CDR3 length equals 15 residues. The CDR3 spells CASSLDWPSVYEQYF. The CDR3 DNA reads TGTGCCAGCAGCCTAGACTGGCCTAGCGTCTACGAGCAGTACTTC.

This clone was seen a few times. The V call is TRBV27, the J call TRBJ2-5; TRBD1 or TRBD2 may be the D gene (5 bases each). V was shortened by 6 bases and J by 7 bases, with 18 bases between the two germline ends. CDR1 is MNHEY and CDR2 is SMNVEV in the germline V gene (reference sequence). The CDR3 is made up of 14 amino acids. CDR3 sequence (DNA): TGTGCCAGCAGCCCTCGTGGGGATGGGGGGACCCAGTACTTC. Translated, it gives CASSPRGDGGTQYF.

This clone came up many times. The chain has TRBV27 and TRBJ1-4, with D possibly matching TRBD1 (5 bases). The germline V gene has CDR1 MNHEY and CDR2 SMNVEV (reference sequence). The V and J ends lost 5 bases and 5 bases respectively, with 15 bases between them. CDR3 length: 15 amino acids. The CDR3 spells CASSPLGTVNEKLFF. CDR3 sequence (DNA): TGTGCCAGCAGTCCTCTGGGGACGGTGAATGAAAAACTGTTTTTT.